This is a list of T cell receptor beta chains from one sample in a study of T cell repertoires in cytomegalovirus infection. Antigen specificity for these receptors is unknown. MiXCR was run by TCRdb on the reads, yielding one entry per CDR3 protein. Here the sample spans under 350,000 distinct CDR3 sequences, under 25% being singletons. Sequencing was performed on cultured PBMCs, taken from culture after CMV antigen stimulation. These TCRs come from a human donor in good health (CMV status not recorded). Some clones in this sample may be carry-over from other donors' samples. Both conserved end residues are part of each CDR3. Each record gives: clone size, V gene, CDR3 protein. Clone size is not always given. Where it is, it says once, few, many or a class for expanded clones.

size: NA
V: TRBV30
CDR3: CAWSVGAGMDSPLHF

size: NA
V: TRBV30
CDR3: CAWSGDSPYGYTF

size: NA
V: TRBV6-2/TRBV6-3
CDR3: CASSYRGREGFF

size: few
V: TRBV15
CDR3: CATSRGNSGRSDTQYF

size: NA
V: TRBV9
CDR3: CASSVEGVSETQYF

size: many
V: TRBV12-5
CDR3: CASGPAAGDNQPQHF

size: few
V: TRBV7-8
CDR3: CASSSTRTAGGHSPLHF

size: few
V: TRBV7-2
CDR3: CASSSSTGVTEAFF

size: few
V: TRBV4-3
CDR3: CASSRRKVDYNEQFF

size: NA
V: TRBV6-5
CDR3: CASRVNPWSRTAGNTEAFF

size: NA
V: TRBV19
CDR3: CASSPRWGSPSNEQFF

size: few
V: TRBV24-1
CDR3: CATSDTGGETHYGYTF

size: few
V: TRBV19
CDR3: CASTLRFTATNQPQHF

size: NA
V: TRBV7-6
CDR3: CASSLVHGRETQYF

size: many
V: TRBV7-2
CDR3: CASSLGAGAIYGYTF

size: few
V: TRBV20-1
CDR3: CSASSQGNTEAFF